The rows below give T cell receptor beta chains drawn from one sample of a study of blood T cell repertoires in COVID-19. Produced via immunoSEQ multiplex PCR; TCRdb's table is partial and in-frame only. The table includes some 230,000 clones, approximately 84% detected once. Sequencing input: PBMCs or T cells enriched from blood (not recorded which). These receptor sequences come from a man aged 40-49 years who had recovered from COVID-19. The CDR3 runs from the conserved cysteine through the conserved F or W. D genes are given only for firm matches. The listing skips clone size in some rows; elsewhere it reads once, few, many or a size class.

j_call | clone_size | d_call | v_call | cdr3_aa | cdr3_nt
TRBJ1-1 | once | NA | TRBV2 | CASSTVNTEAFF | TGTGCCAGCAGTACTGTTAACACTGAAGCTTTCTTT
TRBJ1-1 | NA | NA | TRBV7-2 | CASSLATGQGYPEAFF | TGTGCCAGCAGCTTAGCGACTGGGCAGGGTTACCCTGAAGCTTTCTTT
TRBJ1-3 | NA | TRBD1 | TRBV7-2 | CASSLAQQGLSGNTIYF | TGTGCCAGCAGCTTAGCCCAACAGGGGCTCTCTGGAAACACCATATATTTT
TRBJ1-1 | NA | TRBD1 | TRBV18 | CASSQNAPGGLTEAFF | TGTGCCAGCTCACAAAACGCGCCAGGGGGGCTCACTGAAGCTTTCTTT
TRBJ2-2 | NA | NA | TRBV5-1 | CASSLVAGSNTGELFF | TGCGCCAGCAGCTTGGTGGCGGGGTCGAACACCGGGGAGCTGTTTTTT
TRBJ1-3 | NA | NA | TRBV2 | CASSREYTIYF | TGTGCCAGCAGCCGCGAGTACACCATATATTTT
TRBJ1-6 | medium-sized | NA | TRBV5-1 | CASSNQGSSYNSPLHF | TGCGCCAGCAGCAACCAAGGGAGCTCCTATAATTCACCCCTCCACTTT
TRBJ2-7 | NA | NA | TRBV20-1 | CSASPREAGYEQYF | TGCAGTGCTAGTCCCCGAGAAGCAGGGTACGAGCAGTACTTC
TRBJ2-5 | NA | NA | TRBV5-5 | CASSSYRAQETQYF | TGTGCCAGCAGCTCCTACAGGGCCCAAGAGACCCAGTACTTC
TRBJ1-6 | NA | TRBD1 | TRBV18 | CASSPRPGQGDSPLHF | TGTGCCAGCTCCCCCCGACCGGGACAGGGCGACTCACCCCTCCACTTT
TRBJ1-6 | NA | TRBD1 | TRBV30 | CATAGTGLSPLHF | TGTGCCACGGCCGGGACAGGCCTTTCACCCCTCCACTTT
TRBJ1-2 | NA | NA | TRBV5-6 | CASSPSGETAFYGYTF | TGTGCCAGCAGCCCCTCCGGGGAGACCGCATTCTATGGCTACACCTTC
TRBJ1-3 | NA | NA | TRBV5-1 | CASSPRGGGNTIYF | TGCGCCAGCAGCCCTCGGGGTGGAGGAAACACCATATATTTT
TRBJ2-7 | few | NA | TRBV5-4 | CASSSGGLNYEQYF | TGTGCCAGCAGCTCTGGCGGCCTCAACTACGAGCAGTACTTC
TRBJ1-1 | NA | TRBD1 | TRBV7-2 | CASSLLQGRTEAFF | TGTGCCAGCAGCCTTTTACAGGGGAGGACTGAAGCTTTCTTT
TRBJ2-7 | NA | TRBD1 | TRBV4-3 | CASSGGTGRSNEQYF | TGCGCCAGCAGCGGAGGGACAGGGAGGTCGAACGAGCAGTACTTC
TRBJ2-3 | NA | NA | TRBV3-1/TRBV3-2 | CASSQVSREMGTDTQYF | TGTGCCAGCAGCCAAGTTAGTCGGGAGATGGGGACAGATACGCAGTATTTT
TRBJ1-5 | NA | NA | TRBV19 | CASSTTGLHQPQHF | TGTGCCAGTAGTACGACAGGCCTTCATCAGCCCCAGCATTTT
TRBJ1-1 | once | TRBD1 | TRBV28 | CASSPWTGKTEAFF | TGTGCCAGCAGTCCCTGGACAGGGAAGACTGAAGCTTTCTTT
TRBJ2-7 | NA | NA | TRBV5-4 | CASSPAGTQRNYEQYF | TGTGCCAGCAGCCCAGCCGGGACTCAAAGAAACTACGAGCAGTACTTC
TRBJ2-3 | NA | TRBD1 | TRBV5-4 | CASSPRGSGSTDTQYF | TGTGCCAGCAGCCCCAGGGGGAGCGGTAGCACAGATACGCAGTATTTT
TRBJ1-2 | few | NA | TRBV7-2 | CASSASGLEGSTF | TGTGCCAGCAGCGCCTCAGGGCTGGAGGGGAGCACCTTC
TRBJ1-1 | NA | NA | TRBV5-1 | CASSDPTRGADTEAFF | TGCGCCAGCAGCGACCCGACGCGGGGAGCGGACACTGAAGCTTTCTTT
TRBJ1-5 | NA | NA | TRBV28 | CASSLSRLNQPQHF | TGTGCCAGCAGTTTAAGCAGGCTCAATCAGCCCCAGCATTTT
TRBJ1-2 | NA | NA | TRBV5-1 | CASSLAPGLGRFDYGYTF | TGCGCCAGCAGCTTGGCCCCAGGTCTGGGGCGTTTTGACTATGGCTACACCTTC
TRBJ1-3 | NA | NA | TRBV3-1/TRBV3-2 | CASSQAGGGNTIYF | TGTGCCAGCAGCCAAGCGGGGGGTGGAAACACCATATATTTT
TRBJ2-1 | NA | NA | TRBV6-2/TRBV6-3 | CASSYTMNEQFF | TGTGCCAGCAGTTACACTATGAATGAGCAGTTCTTC
TRBJ2-7 | NA | TRBD2 | TRBV9 | CASSEGLGYEQYF | TGTGCCAGCAGCGAGGGACTAGGCTACGAGCAGTACTTC
TRBJ1-1 | NA | NA | TRBV4-1 | CASSRETGEYTEAFF | TGCGCCAGCAGCCGGGAGACGGGGGAATACACTGAAGCTTTCTTT
TRBJ1-1 | NA | TRBD1 | TRBV19 | CASSLTGVVAFF | TGTGCCAGTAGTTTAACAGGGGTTGTAGCTTTCTTT
TRBJ2-2 | NA | NA | TRBV5-5 | CASSLTPGIPTGELFF | TGTGCCAGCAGCTTGACGCCCGGGATCCCCACCGGGGAGCTGTTTTTT
TRBJ2-1 | NA | TRBD2 | TRBV7-8 | CASSLRTGGPYNEQFF | TGTGCCAGCAGCTTACGGACGGGGGGGCCCTACAATGAGCAGTTCTTC
TRBJ1-1 | NA | NA | TRBV27 | CASSGWGVNTEAFF | TGTGCCAGCAGTGGGTGGGGGGTGAACACTGAAGCTTTCTTT
TRBJ2-2 | NA | NA | TRBV5-4 | CASSLDGGTGGELFF | TGTGCCAGCAGCTTGGATGGAGGGACTGGCGGGGAGCTGTTTTTT
TRBJ2-5 | once | TRBD2 | TRBV5-1 | CASSAGRTSGGDLQETQYF | TGCGCCAGCAGCGCGGGACGGACTAGCGGTGGTGACCTCCAAGAGACCCAGTACTTC
TRBJ1-1 | NA | NA | TRBV7-9 | CASSPQQGFGTEAFF | TGTGCCAGCAGTCCTCAACAGGGCTTTGGCACTGAAGCTTTCTTT
TRBJ1-1 | once | NA | TRBV3-1/TRBV3-2 | CASSRGGGEAFF | TGTGCCAGCAGCCGAGGGGGGGGTGAAGCTTTCTTT